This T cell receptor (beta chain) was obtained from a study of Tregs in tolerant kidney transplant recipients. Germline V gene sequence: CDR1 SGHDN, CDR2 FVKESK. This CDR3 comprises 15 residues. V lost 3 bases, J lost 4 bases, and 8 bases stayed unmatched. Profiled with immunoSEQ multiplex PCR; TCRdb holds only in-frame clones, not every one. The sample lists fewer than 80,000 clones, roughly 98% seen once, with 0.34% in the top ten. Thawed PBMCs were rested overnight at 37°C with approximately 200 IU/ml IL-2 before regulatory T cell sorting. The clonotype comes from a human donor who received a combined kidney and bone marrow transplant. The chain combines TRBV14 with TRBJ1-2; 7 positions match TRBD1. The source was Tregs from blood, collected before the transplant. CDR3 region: CASSHGTGQFYGYTF. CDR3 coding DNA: TGTGCCAGCAGCCATGGCACGGGACAGTTCTATGGCTACACCTTC.